This T cell receptor (beta chain) came from a study of shared T cell receptors in the human thymus. Trimming took off 0 bases at V and 2 bases at J, with 13 bases between the two ends. Germline V lookup: CDR1 LNHNV, CDR2 YYDKDF (reference sequence). This CDR3 spans 16 amino acids. TCRdb keeps only in-frame clones here, not all; method: immunoSEQ multiplex PCR. The repertoire includes more than 550,000 clones, around 87% of them detected once, and approximately 0.0097% sits in the top ten. This clone was picked up one time. A further study also used this sample, focusing on human thymus T cells. That source reports: Donors were healthy Finnish infants having corrective surgery for congenital heart defects. Thymic samples were excised during corrective heart operations. Thymic and blood repertoires seemed to show skewed V and J gene use. Related research described thymic repertoires that were highly overlapping among unrelated individuals.

Sample: thymocytes. The TCR sequence derives from a boy younger than two with a congenital heart defect. The gene calls are TRBV15 and TRBJ1-1; weak D call: TRBD1 (5 bases). The CDR3 loop is CATSRDWGGRNTEAFF. Written as DNA, the CDR3 is TGTGCCACCAGCAGAGATTGGGGGGGTCGCAACACTGAAGCTTTCTTT.